The T cell receptor (beta chain) under discussion was sequenced for a study of T cell repertoires in cytomegalovirus infection. For the study at large: Both CMV infection and a matching HLA type were indicated by public TCR beta signatures. Study outcomes and limitations: In two of eight donors, the top clonotype was HLA-C-restricted CMV-specific.

TCRdb called the reads again in MiXCR, with one record for every CDR3 protein. Among just over 450,000 distinct CDR3 sequences listed, about two fifths were seen once. This CDR3 has 13 amino acids. Germline V CDR1 and CDR2: SGHAT, FQNNGV. The V end lost 3 bases, the J end lost 6 bases, and 9 bases lay between the germline ends. As concerns this clonotype: Its specificity is not known.

The sequences come from cultured PBMCs, collected from culture after CMV antigen stimulation. This rearrangement joins TRBV11-2 to TRBJ1-5; maybe TRBD1 (6 bases). The sequence was obtained from a human donor in good health (CMV status not recorded). Some clones in this sample may be carry-over from other donors' samples. The CDR3 DNA follows: TGTGCCAGCAGCTTCACAGGGACTCAGCCCCAGCATTTT. This codes for CASSFTGTQPQHF.